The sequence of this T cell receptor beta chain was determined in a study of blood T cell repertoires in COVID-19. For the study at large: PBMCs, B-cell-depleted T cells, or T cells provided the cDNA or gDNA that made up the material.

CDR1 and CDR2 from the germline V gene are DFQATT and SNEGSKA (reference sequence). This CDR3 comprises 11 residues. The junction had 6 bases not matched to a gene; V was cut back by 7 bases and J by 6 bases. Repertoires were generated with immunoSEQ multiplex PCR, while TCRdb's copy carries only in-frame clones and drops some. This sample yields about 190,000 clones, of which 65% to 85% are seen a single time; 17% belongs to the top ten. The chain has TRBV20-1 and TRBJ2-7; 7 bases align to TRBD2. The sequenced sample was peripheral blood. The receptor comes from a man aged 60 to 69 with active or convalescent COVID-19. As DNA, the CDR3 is TGCAGTGTGGGGGGGACCTTCGAGCAGTACTTC. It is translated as CSVGGTFEQYF.